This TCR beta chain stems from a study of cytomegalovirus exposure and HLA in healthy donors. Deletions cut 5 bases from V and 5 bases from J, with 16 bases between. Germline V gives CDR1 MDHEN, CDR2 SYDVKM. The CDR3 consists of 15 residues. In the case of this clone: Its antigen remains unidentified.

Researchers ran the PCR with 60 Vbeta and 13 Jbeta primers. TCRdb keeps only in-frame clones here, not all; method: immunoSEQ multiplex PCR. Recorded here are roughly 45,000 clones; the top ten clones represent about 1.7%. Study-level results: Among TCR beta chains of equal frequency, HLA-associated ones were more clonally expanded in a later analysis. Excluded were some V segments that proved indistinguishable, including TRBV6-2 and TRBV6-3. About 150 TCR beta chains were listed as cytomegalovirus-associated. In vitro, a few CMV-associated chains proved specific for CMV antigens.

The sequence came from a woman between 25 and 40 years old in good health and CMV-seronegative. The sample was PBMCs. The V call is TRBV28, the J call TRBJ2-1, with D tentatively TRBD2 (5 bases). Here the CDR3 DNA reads TGTGCCAGCAGTCCCGAGCAGGAGGTAAACAATGAGCAGTTCTTC. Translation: CASSPEQEVNNEQFF. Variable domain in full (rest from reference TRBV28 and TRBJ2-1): DVKVTQSSRYLVKRTGEKVFLECVQDMDHENMFWYRQDPGLGLRLIYFSYDVKMKEKGDIPEGYSVSREKKERFSLILESASTNQTSMYLCASSPEQEVNNEQFFGPGTRLTVL.